The entry that follows covers one T cell receptor (beta chain) sequence. The data originate from a study of blood T cell repertoires in COVID-19. At the level of the study: Sites across the United States, Italy and Spain contributed samples from acute and convalescent COVID-19.

The CDR3 covers 13 residues. The germline CDR1 and CDR2 sequences are SGHNT and YYREEE (reference sequence). Trimming took off 3 bases at V and 8 bases at J, with 14 bases between the two ends. Generated by immunoSEQ multiplex PCR, the TCRdb table keeps only in-frame clones and is missing some. The sample lists 70,000 to 95,000 clones, approximately 90% occurring once. What was sequenced was peripheral blood. The sequence was obtained from a woman older than 75 with active COVID-19. The chain couples TRBV5-4 to TRBJ1-2; TRBD1 is a possible D gene (6 bases). CDR3 amino acids: CASSSGGAEGYTF. CDR3 DNA sequence: TGTGCCAGCAGCTCTGGGGGGGCTGAGGGCTACACCTTC.